This paragraph reports one T cell receptor beta chain. Random hexamers were used to reverse transcribe about 0.45 to 1 ug of RNA. Amplification of TCR beta CDR3 by immunoSEQ multiplex PCR spanned 54 Vbeta and 13 Jbeta. Each CDR3 protein gets one entry after TCRdb re-called the immunoSEQ multiplex PCR reads with MiXCR. The table shows 150,000 to 250,000 distinct CDR3 sequences, with more than 90% occurring only once. The data were obtained in a study of CD8 T cells in Susac syndrome. Peripheral blood CD8+ and CD4+ T cells were profiled by TCR beta sequencing. Treatment-naive patients with stable or active relapsing-remitting disease served as multiple sclerosis controls. Negative isolation was applied to CD8+ and CD4+ T cells, and FACS enrichment was applied to TEMRA cells. Per germline, CDR1 SQVTM and CDR2 ANQGSEA. Germline trimming cut 0 bases from V and 4 bases from J; bases unmatched to any gene: 7. The CDR3 sequence is 15 residues long.

The chain recombines TRBV29-1 with TRBJ2-3, with 7 bases aligning to TRBD2. Material for sequencing was CD4+ T cells from PBMCs. The clonotype comes from a human donor with multiple sclerosis. CDR3 sequence: CSVEETSRRSDTQYF. Here the CDR3 DNA reads TGCAGCGTTGAAGAGACTAGCAGGCGTTCAGATACGCAGTATTTT.